The sequence of this TCR beta chain was determined in a study of T cell responses to AZD1222 COVID-19 vaccine. Study at large: Recipients boosted at about 4 weeks or about 12 weeks are pooled. Points from the study as a whole: Elevations in Spike-specific TCR breadth and depth followed administration of two AZD1222 doses. Females made up more of the donors, who were largely white British, and clonal diversity may have come out too low.

The repertoire was sequenced with immunoSEQ multiplex PCR; TCRdb's copy has only in-frame clones and lacks some. Of approximately 97,000 clones detected, roughly 83% appear once; the ten largest clones hold over 15%. As for this clone: Its antigen is unidentified.

The origin of this receptor is an adult in good health. Sequences were derived from peripheral blood, sampled on day 0 of AZD1222 vaccination.

The CDR3 region has the DNA TGTGCCAGCAGCTTGATACTAGCGGGAAGTCGGGAGCTGTTTTTT. Its translation is CASSLILAGSRELFF. This chain uses TRBV7-8 with TRBJ2-2, with 10 bases lining up with TRBD2. CDR3 length: 15 residues. Trimming took 3 bases from V and 9 from J; bases not matched to a gene: 7. Germline-derived CDR1 and CDR2 are SGHVS and FQNEAQ.